This T cell receptor (beta chain) emerged from a study of blood T cell repertoires in COVID-19. As for the study in general: PBMCs, B-cell-depleted T cells, or T cells provided the cDNA or gDNA that made up the material.

Source study methods: Reference gene primer amplification in the assay estimated nucleated cell counts. The data were produced by immunoSEQ multiplex PCR, yet TCRdb's version contains in-frame clones alone and is incomplete. V, J and clone size are taken as reported in that table, and D and trimming were inferred from the DNA itself. The table includes some 280,000 clones, 75% to 90% detected once. The clonotype was recovered from a woman aged 40 to 50 who had recovered from COVID-19. The sequenced material came from peripheral blood.

The CDR3, as DNA: TGTGCCAGCAGTTTTCGCATGGGACAGTACACTGAAGCTTTCTTT. This sequence encodes CASSFRMGQYTEAFF. The J gene is TRBJ1-1, the V gene TRBV3-1 (or the pseudogene TRBV3-2); 7 bases line up with TRBD1. Germline CDR1 and CDR2: LGHDT and YNNKEL (reference sequence). The CDR3 totals 15 residues. V dropped 6 bases and J dropped 3; count of bases not matched to a gene: 10.